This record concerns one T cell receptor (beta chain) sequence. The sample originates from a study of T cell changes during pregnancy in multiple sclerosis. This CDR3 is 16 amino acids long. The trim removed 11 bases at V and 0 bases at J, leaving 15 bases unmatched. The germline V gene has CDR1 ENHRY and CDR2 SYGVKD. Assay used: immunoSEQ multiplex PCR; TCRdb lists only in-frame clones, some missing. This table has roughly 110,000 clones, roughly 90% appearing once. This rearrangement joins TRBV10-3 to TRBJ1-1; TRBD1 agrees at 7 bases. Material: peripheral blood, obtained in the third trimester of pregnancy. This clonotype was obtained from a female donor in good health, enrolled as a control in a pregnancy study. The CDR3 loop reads CAATFRDRVMNTEAFF. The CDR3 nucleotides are TGTGCCGCCACGTTCCGGGACAGAGTTATGAACACTGAAGCTTTCTTT.